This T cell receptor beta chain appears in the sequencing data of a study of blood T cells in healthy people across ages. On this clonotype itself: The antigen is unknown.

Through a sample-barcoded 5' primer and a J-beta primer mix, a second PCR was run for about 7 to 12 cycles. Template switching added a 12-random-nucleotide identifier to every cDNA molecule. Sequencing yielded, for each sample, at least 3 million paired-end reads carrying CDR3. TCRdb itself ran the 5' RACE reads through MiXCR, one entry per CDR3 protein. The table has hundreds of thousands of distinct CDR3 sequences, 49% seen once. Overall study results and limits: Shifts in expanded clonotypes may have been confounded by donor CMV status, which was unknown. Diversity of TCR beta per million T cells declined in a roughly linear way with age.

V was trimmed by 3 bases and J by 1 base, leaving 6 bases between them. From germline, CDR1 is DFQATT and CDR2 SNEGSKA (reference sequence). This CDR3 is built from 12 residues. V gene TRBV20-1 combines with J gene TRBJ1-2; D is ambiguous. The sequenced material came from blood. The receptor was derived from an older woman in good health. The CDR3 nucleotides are TGCAGTGCTAGCTTTCATAACTATGGCTACACCTTC. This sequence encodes CSASFHNYGYTF.